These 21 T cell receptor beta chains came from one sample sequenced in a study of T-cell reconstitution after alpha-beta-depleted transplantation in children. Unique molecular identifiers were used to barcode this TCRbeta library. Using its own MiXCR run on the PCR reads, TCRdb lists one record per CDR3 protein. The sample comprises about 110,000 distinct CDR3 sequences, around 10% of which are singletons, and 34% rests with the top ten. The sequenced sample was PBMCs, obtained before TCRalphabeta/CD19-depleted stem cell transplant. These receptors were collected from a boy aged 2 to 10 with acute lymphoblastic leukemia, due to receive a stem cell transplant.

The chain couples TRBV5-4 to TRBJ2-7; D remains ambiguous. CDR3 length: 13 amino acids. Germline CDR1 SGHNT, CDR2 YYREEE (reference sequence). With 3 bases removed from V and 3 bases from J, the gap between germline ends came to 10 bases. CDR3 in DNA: TGTGCCAGCAGCTCGGGCAACGACTACGAGCAGTACTTC. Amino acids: CASSSGNDYEQYF.

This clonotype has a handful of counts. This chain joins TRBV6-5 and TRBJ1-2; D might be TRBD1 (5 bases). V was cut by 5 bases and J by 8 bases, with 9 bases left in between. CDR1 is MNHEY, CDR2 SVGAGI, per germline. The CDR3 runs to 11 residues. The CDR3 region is CASSGGAGYTF. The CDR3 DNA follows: TGTGCCAGCAGTGGAGGGGCCGGCTACACCTTC.

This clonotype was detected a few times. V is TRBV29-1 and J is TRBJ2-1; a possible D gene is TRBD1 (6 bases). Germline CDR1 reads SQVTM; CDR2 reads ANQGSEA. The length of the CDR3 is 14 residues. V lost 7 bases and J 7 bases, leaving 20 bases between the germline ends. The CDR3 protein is CSGGPPSFRNEQFF. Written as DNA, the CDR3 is TGCAGCGGGGGGCCTCCGAGTTTTAGGAATGAGCAGTTCTTC.

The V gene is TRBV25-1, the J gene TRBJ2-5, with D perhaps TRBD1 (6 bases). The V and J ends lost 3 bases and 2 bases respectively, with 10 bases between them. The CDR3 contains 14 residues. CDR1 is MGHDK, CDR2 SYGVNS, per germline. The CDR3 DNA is TGTGCCAGCAGTGAGGGCAGGGGTCAAGAGACCCAGTACTTC. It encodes CASSEGRGQETQYF.

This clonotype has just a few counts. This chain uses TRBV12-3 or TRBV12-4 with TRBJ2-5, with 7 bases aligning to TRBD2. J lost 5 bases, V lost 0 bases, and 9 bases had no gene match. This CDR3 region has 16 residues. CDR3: CASSLADSGARETQYF. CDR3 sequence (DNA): TGTGCCAGCAGTTTAGCAGACAGCGGGGCTAGGGAGACCCAGTACTTC.

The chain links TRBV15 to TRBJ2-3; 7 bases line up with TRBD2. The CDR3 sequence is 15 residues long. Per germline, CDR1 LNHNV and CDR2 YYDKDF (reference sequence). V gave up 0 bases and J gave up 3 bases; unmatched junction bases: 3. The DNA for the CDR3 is TGTGCCACCAGCAGAGAGGGCGGGGGAACAGATACGCAGTATTTT. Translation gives CATSREGGGTDTQYF.

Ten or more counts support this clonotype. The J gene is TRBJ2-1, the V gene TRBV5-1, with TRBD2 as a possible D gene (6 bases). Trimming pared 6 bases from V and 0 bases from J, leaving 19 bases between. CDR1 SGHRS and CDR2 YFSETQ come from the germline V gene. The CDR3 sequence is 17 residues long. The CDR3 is CASNDRGGRGSYNEQFF. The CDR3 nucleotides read TGCGCCAGCAACGACCGAGGCGGGCGGGGCTCCTACAATGAGCAGTTCTTC.

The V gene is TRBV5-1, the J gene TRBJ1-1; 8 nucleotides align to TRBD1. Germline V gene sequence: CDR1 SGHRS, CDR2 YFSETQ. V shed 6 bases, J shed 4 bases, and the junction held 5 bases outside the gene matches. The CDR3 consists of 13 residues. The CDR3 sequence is CASTQGAGTEAFF. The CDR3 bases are TGCGCCAGCACCCAGGGGGCCGGCACTGAAGCTTTCTTT.

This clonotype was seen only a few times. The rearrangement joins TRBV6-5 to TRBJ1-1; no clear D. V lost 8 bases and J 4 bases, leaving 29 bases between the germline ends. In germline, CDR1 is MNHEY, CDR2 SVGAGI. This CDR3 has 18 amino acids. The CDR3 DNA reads TGTGCCAGCGTTAAGGGCCTGGGGAAGGGCGCATACATCACTGAAGCTTTCTTT. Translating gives CASVKGLGKGAYITEAFF.

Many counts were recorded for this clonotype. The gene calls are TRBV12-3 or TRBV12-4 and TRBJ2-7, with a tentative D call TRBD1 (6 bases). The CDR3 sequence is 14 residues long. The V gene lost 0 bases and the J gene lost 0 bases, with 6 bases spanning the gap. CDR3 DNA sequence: TGTGCCAGCAGTTTAGCGGGACACTCCTACGAGCAGTACTTC. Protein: CASSLAGHSYEQYF.

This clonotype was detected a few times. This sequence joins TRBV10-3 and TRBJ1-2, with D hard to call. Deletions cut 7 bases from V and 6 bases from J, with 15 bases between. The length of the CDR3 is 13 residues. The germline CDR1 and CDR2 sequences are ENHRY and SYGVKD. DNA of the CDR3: TGTGCCATCAAAGGACTCGGTCTTGATGGCTACACCTTC. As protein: CAIKGLGLDGYTF.

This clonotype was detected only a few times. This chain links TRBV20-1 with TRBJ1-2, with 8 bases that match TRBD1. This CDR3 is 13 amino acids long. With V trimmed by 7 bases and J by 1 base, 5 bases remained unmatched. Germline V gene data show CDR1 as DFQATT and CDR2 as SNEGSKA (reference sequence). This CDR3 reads CSVIGQGNYGYTF. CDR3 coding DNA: TGCAGTGTCATAGGACAGGGTAACTATGGCTACACCTTC.

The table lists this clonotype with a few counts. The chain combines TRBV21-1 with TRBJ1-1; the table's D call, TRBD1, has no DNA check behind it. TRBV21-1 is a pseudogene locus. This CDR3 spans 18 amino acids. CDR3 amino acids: CASSPAGRGRSRYTEAFF. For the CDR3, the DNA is TGTGCCAGCAGCCCCGCGGGCAGGGGGCGATCGAGGTACACTGAAGCTTTCTTT.

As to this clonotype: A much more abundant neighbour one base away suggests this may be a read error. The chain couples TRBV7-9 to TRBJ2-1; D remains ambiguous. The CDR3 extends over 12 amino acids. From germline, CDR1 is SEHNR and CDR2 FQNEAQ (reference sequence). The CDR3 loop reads CSSSLLGGEQFF. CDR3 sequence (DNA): TGTTCCAGCAGCTTATTGGGTGGTGAGCAGTTCTTC.

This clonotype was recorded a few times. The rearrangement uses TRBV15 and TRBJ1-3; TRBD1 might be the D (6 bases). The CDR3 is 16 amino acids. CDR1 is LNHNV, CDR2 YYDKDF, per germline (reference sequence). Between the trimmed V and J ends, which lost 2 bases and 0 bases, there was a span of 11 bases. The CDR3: CATSRPGQPSGNTIYF. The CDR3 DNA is TGTGCCACCAGCAGACCCGGACAGCCCTCTGGAAACACCATATATTTT.

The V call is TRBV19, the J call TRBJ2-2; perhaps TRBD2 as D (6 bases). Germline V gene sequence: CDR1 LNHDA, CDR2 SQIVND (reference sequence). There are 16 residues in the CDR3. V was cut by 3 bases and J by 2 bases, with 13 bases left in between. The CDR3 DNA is TGTGCCAGTAGTATGAGGGGACTTCCTAACACCGGGGAGCTGTTTTTT. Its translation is CASSMRGLPNTGELFF.

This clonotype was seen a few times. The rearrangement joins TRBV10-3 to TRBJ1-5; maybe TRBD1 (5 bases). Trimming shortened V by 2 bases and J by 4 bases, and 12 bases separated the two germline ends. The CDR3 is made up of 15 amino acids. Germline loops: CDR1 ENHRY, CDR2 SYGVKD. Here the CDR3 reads CAISEGRGQNQPQHF. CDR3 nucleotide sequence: TGTGCCATCAGTGAGGGGAGGGGCCAGAATCAGCCCCAGCATTTT.

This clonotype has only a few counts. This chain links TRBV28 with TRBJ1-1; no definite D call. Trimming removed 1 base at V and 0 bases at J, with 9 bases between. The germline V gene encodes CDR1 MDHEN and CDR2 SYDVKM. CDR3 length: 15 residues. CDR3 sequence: CASSLYQLMNTEAFF. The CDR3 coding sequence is TGTGCCAGCAGTTTATACCAGCTCATGAACACTGAAGCTTTCTTT.

The CDR3 DNA reads as TGTGCCAGCACCTTCCTAGGGGCTGCCTCTGGAAACACCATATATTTT. This encodes CASTFLGAASGNTIYF. This chain connects TRBV3-1 to TRBJ1-3; a weak D match, TRBD1 (5 bases). The V end lost 7 bases, the J end lost 0 bases, and 16 bases lay between the germline ends. The germline V gene has CDR1 LGHDT and CDR2 YNNKEL (reference sequence). The CDR3 totals 16 residues.

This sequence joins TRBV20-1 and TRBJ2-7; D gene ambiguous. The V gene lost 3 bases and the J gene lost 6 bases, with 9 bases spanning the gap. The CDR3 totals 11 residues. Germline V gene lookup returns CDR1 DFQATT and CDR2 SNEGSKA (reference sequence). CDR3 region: CSASTFSEQYF. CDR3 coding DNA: TGCAGTGCTAGTACCTTCTCCGAGCAGTACTTC.

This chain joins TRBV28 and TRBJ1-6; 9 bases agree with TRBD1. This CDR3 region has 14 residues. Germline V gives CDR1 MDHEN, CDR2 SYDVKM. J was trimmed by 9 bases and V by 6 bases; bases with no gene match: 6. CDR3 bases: TGTGCCAGCAGGGTGCCGGGACAGGGTTCACCCCTCCACTTT. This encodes CASRVPGQGSPLHF.